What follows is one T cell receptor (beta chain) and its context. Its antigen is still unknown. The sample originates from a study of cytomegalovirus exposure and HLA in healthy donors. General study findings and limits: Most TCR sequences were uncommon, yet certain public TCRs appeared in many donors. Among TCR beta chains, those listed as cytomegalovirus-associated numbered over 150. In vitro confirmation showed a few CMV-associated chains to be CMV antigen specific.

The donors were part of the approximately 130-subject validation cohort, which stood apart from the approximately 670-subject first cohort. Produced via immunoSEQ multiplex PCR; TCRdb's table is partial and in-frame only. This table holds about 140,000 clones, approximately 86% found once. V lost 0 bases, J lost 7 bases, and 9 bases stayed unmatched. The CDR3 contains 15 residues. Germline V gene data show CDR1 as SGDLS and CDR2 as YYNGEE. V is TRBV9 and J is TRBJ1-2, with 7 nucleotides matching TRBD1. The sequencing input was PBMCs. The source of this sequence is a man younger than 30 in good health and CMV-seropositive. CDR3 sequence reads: CASSVALGQSAGYTF. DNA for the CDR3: TGTGCCAGCAGCGTAGCTTTGGGACAGTCCGCTGGCTACACCTTC.